This TCR beta chain was sequenced during a study of cytomegalovirus exposure and HLA in healthy donors. This CDR3 region has 13 residues. CDR1 and CDR2 (germline): SNHLY, FYNNEI. Trimming took off 7 bases at V and 0 bases at J, with 10 bases between the two ends. Details on this clone: Antigen unknown.

Overall study findings and caveats: A later analysis showed TCR association rates differing by HLA locus, peaking at DRB1 and lowest at HLA-C. Association of fewer than 20,000 TCR beta sequences with HLA alleles was found at 0.05 false discovery rate in a later analysis. Presence/absence analyses assumed roughly uniform sequencing depth across donors, which may not hold.

60 Vbeta and 13 Jbeta primers were used in PCR. The assay was immunoSEQ multiplex PCR, and TCRdb's table has in-frame clones only and misses some. This table has fewer than 90,000 clones, about three quarters appearing once. Sequencing input: PBMCs. The J gene is TRBJ2-7, the V gene TRBV2; possible D gene TRBD2, 5 bases. The sequence derives from a man younger than 40 in good health and CMV-seropositive. The CDR3 region has the DNA TGTGCCAGCATAGGAGGAAACTCCTACGAGCAGTACTTC. Amino acid sequence: CASIGGNSYEQYF. Filled out from reference TRBV2 and TRBJ2-7, the complete variable domain reads EPEVTQTPSHQVTQMGQEVILRCVPISNHLYFYWYRQILGQKVEFLVSFYNNEISEKSEIFDDQFSVERPDGSNFTLKIRSTKLEDSAMYFCASIGGNSYEQYFGPGTRLTVT.